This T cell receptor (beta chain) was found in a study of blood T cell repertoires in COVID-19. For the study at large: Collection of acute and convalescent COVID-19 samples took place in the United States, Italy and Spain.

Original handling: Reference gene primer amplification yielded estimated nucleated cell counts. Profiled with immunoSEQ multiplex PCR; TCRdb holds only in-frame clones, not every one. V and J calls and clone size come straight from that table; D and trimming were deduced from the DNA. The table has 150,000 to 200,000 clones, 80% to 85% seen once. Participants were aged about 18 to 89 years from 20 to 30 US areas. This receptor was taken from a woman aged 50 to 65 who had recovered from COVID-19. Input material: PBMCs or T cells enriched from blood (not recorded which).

The CDR3, as DNA: TGTGCCAGCAGTACGGACAGAAACTATGGCTACACCTTC. Its protein is CASSTDRNYGYTF. The chain couples TRBV2 to TRBJ1-2, with TRBD1 as a possible D gene (6 bases). The length of the CDR3 is 13 residues. The V end lost 5 bases, the J end lost 2 bases, and 9 bases lay between the germline ends. Germline CDR1 is SNHLY and CDR2 is FYNNEI.